This TCR beta chain was observed in a study of T-cell memory formation after mild COVID-19. Study findings and constraints: Pre-infection memory harbored some responding clones, suggesting cross-reactive memory joined.

This clonotype was seen more than once but under ten times. Its antigen remains unknown. V lost 6 bases to trimming and J lost 5 bases; unmatched junction nucleotides: 8. Looked up from germline, CDR1 is SGHTA and CDR2 is FQGNSA. This CDR3 region has 14 residues. Constant-segment-primed 5'RACE gave TCR alpha and TCR beta cDNA libraries with sample barcodes and UMIs. MiXCR was run by TCRdb on the 5' RACE reads, yielding one entry per CDR3 protein. Counted here are 250,000 to 400,000 distinct CDR3 sequences, approximately 15% occurring once; the ten biggest clones make up over 20%. This clonotype originated in a man younger than 35 who had mild COVID-19 (a few samples of this study predate the infection). Cell type and time point are not known. The chain combines TRBV7-2 with TRBJ1-2, with 8 bases aligning to TRBD1. The sequenced sample consisted of PBMCs or a T cell subset sorted from them (not recorded which). The CDR3 DNA reads as TGTGCCAGCAGGCGACAGGGGCCTGGATATGGCTACACCTTC. This gives the protein CASRRQGPGYGYTF.